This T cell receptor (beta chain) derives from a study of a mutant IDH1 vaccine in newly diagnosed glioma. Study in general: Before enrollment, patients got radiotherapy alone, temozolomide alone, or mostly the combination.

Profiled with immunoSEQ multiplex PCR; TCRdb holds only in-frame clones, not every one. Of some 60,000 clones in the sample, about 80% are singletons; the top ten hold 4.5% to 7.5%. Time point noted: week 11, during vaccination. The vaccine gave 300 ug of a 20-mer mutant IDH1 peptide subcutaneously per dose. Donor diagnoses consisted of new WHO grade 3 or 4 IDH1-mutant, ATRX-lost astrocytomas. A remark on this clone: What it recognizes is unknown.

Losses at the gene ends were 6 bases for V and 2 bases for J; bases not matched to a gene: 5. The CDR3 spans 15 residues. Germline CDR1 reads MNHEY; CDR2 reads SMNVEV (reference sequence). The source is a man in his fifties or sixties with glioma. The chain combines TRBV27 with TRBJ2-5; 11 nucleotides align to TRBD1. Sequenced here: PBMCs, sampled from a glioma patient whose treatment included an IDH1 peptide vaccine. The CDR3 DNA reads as TGTGCCAGCAGAGGACAGGGGGCATTACAAGAGACCCAGTACTTC. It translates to CASRGQGALQETQYF.